Below are 4 T cell receptor beta chains sequenced from a single sample in a study of shared clonotypes between healthy human individuals. Assay: immunoSEQ multiplex PCR; the TCRdb copy retains only in-frame clones and omits some. The sample lists around 600,000 clones, approximately 95% occurring once. Terminally differentiated effector memory CD45RA+ cells were left out of the naive CD8 fraction, which was CD45RO-negative and positively selected for CCR7. The specimen was naive CD8+ T cells sorted from blood. Receptors originate from a woman aged 25 to 39 in good health.

The chain carries TRBV27 and TRBJ2-7; perhaps TRBD1 as D (6 bases). CDR3 length equals 15 residues. The germline V gene has CDR1 MNHEY and CDR2 SMNVEV (reference sequence). V was clipped by 5 bases and J by 3 bases, with 17 bases between them. The CDR3 spells CASSPPDSPLYEQYF. DNA for the CDR3: TGTGCCAGCAGTCCCCCGGACAGCCCACTCTACGAGCAGTACTTC.

The V and J genes are TRBV27 and TRBJ2-7; a possible D gene is TRBD2 (5 bases). There are 14 residues in the CDR3. CDR1 and CDR2 (germline): MNHEY, SMNVEV (reference sequence). V lost 2 bases and J 7 bases, leaving 15 bases between the germline ends. CDR3 nucleotides: TGTGCCAGCAGTTTACGTGACACCCGGAGGGAGCAGTACTTC. It specifies CASSLRDTRREQYF.

The V call is TRBV5-4, the J call TRBJ2-5; D is uncertain. Between the trimmed V and J ends, which lost 4 bases and 1 base, there was a span of 11 bases. Germline CDR1 and CDR2: SGHNT and YYREEE (reference sequence). CDR3 size: 14 residues. CDR3 amino acids: CASSPGWGQETQYF. The DNA for the CDR3 is TGTGCCAGCAGCCCTGGGTGGGGCCAAGAGACCCAGTACTTC.

This clone was recorded once. V usage is TRBV27 and J usage is TRBJ1-3; TRBD1 might be the D (6 bases). This CDR3 is built from 15 residues. Per the germline V gene, CDR1 is MNHEY and CDR2 is SMNVEV (reference sequence). Trimming cost V 3 bases and J 7 bases, with 16 bases left between them. The CDR3: CASSFTGQSGNTIYF. Here the CDR3 DNA reads TGTGCCAGCAGTTTTACGGGACAATCGGGCAACACCATATATTTT.